Following are 28 T cell receptor beta chains from one sample sequenced in a study of blood T cell repertoires in COVID-19. Libraries were prepared by immunoSEQ multiplex PCR; TCRdb keeps only in-frame clonotypes and omits some of them. Of over 50,000 clones detected, more than 75% appear once; the ten largest clones hold around 6.1%. The material sequenced was peripheral blood. Receptors were obtained from a man in his 60s with acute or convalescent COVID-19.

This chain connects TRBV5-6 to TRBJ2-7; 8 bases line up with TRBD1. The germline V gene has CDR1 SGHDT and CDR2 YYEEEE. Trimming cost V 4 bases and J 0 bases; bases outside gene matches: 12. CDR3 length: 17 amino acids. DNA for the CDR3: TGTGCCAGCAGCATGGAACCGGGACAGGATTACTCCTACGAGCAGTACTTC. Translating it yields CASSMEPGQDYSYEQYF.

Comment on this clone: The junction does not match germline at one end; this may be a read error. The chain employs TRBV7-2 and TRBJ2-5; a weak D match, TRBD1 (6 bases). The CDR3 is made up of 16 amino acids. CDR1 is SGHTA and CDR2 is FQGNSA in the germline V gene. CDR3 DNA sequence: TGTGCCAACAGCGTCGGACAGAGCGGCAGGGGAGAGACCCAGTACTTC. It encodes CANSVGQSGRGETQYF.

The chain has TRBV27 and TRBJ2-1; 9 nucleotides align to TRBD2. This CDR3 comprises 15 residues. Germline V gene data show CDR1 as MNHEY and CDR2 as SMNVEV (reference sequence). J was trimmed by 5 bases and V by 3 bases; bases with no gene match: 5. CDR3 residues: CASSLGLAGHNEQFF. CDR3 in DNA: TGTGCCAGCAGTTTGGGGCTAGCGGGGCACAATGAGCAGTTCTTC.

This clone was picked up a small number of times. The chain employs TRBV4-2 and TRBJ2-7; TRBD1 agrees at 7 bases. CDR1 is LGHNA, CDR2 YNFKEQ, per germline. V lost 0 bases and J lost 3; bases outside the gene matches: 8. The CDR3 runs to 16 residues. The CDR3 DNA reads as TGTGCCAGCAGCCAAGATTCAGGGACAGCGTTCTACGAGCAGTACTTC. It specifies CASSQDSGTAFYEQYF.

J is TRBJ1-4 and V is TRBV6-1, with 9 bases that match TRBD1. The junction had 5 bases not matched to a gene; V was cut back by 1 base and J by 8 bases. The germline V gene encodes CDR1 MNHNS and CDR2 SASEGT. The CDR3 extends over 15 amino acids. The CDR3 DNA sequence: TGTGCCAGCAGTGAAGTCAACAGGGGGCAGGAAAAACTGTTTTTT. Protein sequence: CASSEVNRGQEKLFF.

This chain joins TRBV9 and TRBJ2-1; possible D gene TRBD2, 6 bases. V was pared by 1 base and J by 2 bases, with 10 bases between. CDR1 is SGDLS and CDR2 is YYNGEE in the germline V gene. This CDR3 region has 15 residues. In DNA form, the CDR3 reads TGTGCCAGCAGCGTAAATAGCGGAACCTACAATGAGCAGTTCTTC. Translating gives CASSVNSGTYNEQFF.

The genes are TRBV30 and TRBJ2-2; 9 bases align to TRBD2. From germline, CDR1 is GTSNPN and CDR2 SVGIG (reference sequence). The V segment lost 6 bases and the J segment 5 bases; nucleotides outside the gene matches: 7. This CDR3 contains 14 residues. The CDR3 DNA follows: TGTGCCTGTCCGCGGGGGGGAGGAACCGGGGAGCTGTTTTTT. This gives the protein CACPRGGGTGELFF.

The V and J genes are TRBV27 and TRBJ1-1, with D possibly TRBD1 on 6 matching bases. Germline lookup yields CDR1 MNHEY and CDR2 SMNVEV (reference sequence). CDR3 length equals 12 residues. The germline V and J ends were trimmed by 6 bases and 7 bases, with 12 bases remaining between them. The CDR3 DNA reads as TGTGCCAGCAGCTTCCAGGGGAATGAAGCTTTCTTT. Residues: CASSFQGNEAFF.

The J gene is TRBJ2-5, the V gene TRBV7-2; D might be TRBD2 (6 bases). Looked up from germline, CDR1 is SGHTA and CDR2 is FQGNSA. The CDR3 contains 15 residues. The V and J ends lost 5 bases and 5 bases respectively, with 18 bases between them. The CDR3 is CASSRAPLARETQYF. CDR3 sequence (DNA): TGTGCCAGCAGCCGCGCCCCACTAGCCCGGGAGACCCAGTACTTC.

V is TRBV3-1 (or the pseudogene TRBV3-2) and J is TRBJ1-1, with unresolved D. Trimming shortened V by 1 base and J by 4 bases, and 16 bases separated the two germline ends. The CDR3 is 16 residues long. Germline loops: CDR1 LGHDT, CDR2 YNNKEL (reference sequence). CDR3 DNA: TGTGCCAGCAGCCAAGGGTCGGTCCAGGCCCCCACTGAAGCTTTCTTT. Translated, it gives CASSQGSVQAPTEAFF.

The rearrangement uses TRBV5-5 and TRBJ2-4; no reliable D call. CDR3 length: 15 amino acids. The germline V gene has CDR1 SGHKS and CDR2 YYEKEE (reference sequence). V gave up 2 bases and J gave up 0 bases, with 9 bases separating them. The CDR3 is CASSFYYLAKNIQYF. CDR3 coding DNA: TGTGCCAGCAGCTTCTATTATCTAGCCAAAAACATTCAGTACTTC. The full variable domain, its missing parts supplied by reference TRBV5-5 and TRBJ2-4, is DAGVTQSPTHLIKTRGQQVTLRCSPISGHKSVSWYQQVLGQGPQFIFQYYEKEERGRGNFPDRFSARQFPNYSSELNVNALLLGDSALYLCASSFYYLAKNIQYFGAGTRLSVL.

This clone was recorded a few times. The gene calls are TRBV5-6 and TRBJ2-3; the match to TRBD1 covers 7 bases. V lost 4 bases and J lost 14; bases outside the gene matches: 13. Germline CDR1 SGHDT, CDR2 YYEEEE. This CDR3 spans 13 amino acids. CDR3 amino acids: CASSLRDSKVLYF. Here the CDR3 DNA reads TGTGCCAGCAGCCTCAGGGACAGCAAAGTCCTGTATTTT.

The chain uses TRBV7-2 and TRBJ2-1; 9 bases agree with TRBD2. In germline, CDR1 is SGHTA, CDR2 FQGNSA. Germline trimming cut 5 bases from V and 4 bases from J; bases unmatched to any gene: 6. CDR3 size: 15 residues. The CDR3 DNA reads as TGTGCCAGCAGCCCGGGGACTAGCCGGTACAATGAGCAGTTCTTC. This gives the protein CASSPGTSRYNEQFF.

The chain uses TRBV5-6 and TRBJ1-4; D is ambiguous. V was trimmed by 0 bases and J by 10 bases, leaving 16 bases between them. The germline gives CDR1 SGHDT, CDR2 YYEEEE. This CDR3 has 15 residues. CDR3 amino acids: CASSLGLSPIGKLFF. CDR3 bases: TGTGCCAGCAGCTTGGGACTCTCCCCGATTGGAAAACTGTTTTTT.

J is TRBJ1-4 and V is TRBV19; 9 nucleotides align to TRBD1. The length of the CDR3 is 15 residues. Germline-derived CDR1 and CDR2 are LNHDA and SQIVND (reference sequence). The ends lost 4 bases at V and 13 bases at J; junction bases unmatched: 13. The CDR3 sequence is CASSTPTGGPPRLFF. CDR3 bases: TGTGCCAGTAGTACCCCCACAGGGGGCCCTCCACGACTGTTTTTT.

The V and J genes are TRBV9 and TRBJ2-7; TRBD2 is a possible D gene (5 bases). Trimming shortened V by 1 base and J by 6 bases, and 8 bases separated the two germline ends. The CDR3 length is 12 residues. Germline V gene data show CDR1 as SGDLS and CDR2 as YYNGEE. The CDR3 DNA is TGTGCCAGCAGCGTATCCAGCGGCGAGCAGTACTTC. This sequence encodes CASSVSSGEQYF.

J is TRBJ2-6 and V is TRBV6-2 or TRBV6-3, with unresolved D. Germline CDR1 is MNHEY and CDR2 is SVGEGT. The V and J ends lost 1 base and 4 bases respectively, with 14 bases between them. The CDR3 extends over 17 amino acids. The CDR3 nucleotides are TGTGCCAGCAGTTACTGGCCTCAGTCCACAGGGGCCAACGTCCTGACTTTC. Amino acid sequence: CASSYWPQSTGANVLTF.

This CDR3 reads CASRAREQFF. The DNA for the CDR3 is TGCGCCAGCAGGGCTAGAGAGCAGTTCTTC. The V and J genes are TRBV10-1 and TRBJ2-1; D is ambiguous. The CDR3 contains 10 residues. Germline CDR1 reads WNHNN; CDR2 reads SYGVQD (reference sequence). Trimming took off 6 bases at V and 10 bases at J, with 7 bases between the two ends.

J is TRBJ2-7 and V is TRBV7-9, with TRBD2 identical over 7 bases. The junction had 8 bases not matched to a gene; V was cut back by 1 base and J by 2 bases. The length of the CDR3 is 16 residues. Germline loops: CDR1 SEHNR, CDR2 FQNEAQ (reference sequence). As DNA, the CDR3 is TGTGCCAGCAGCTTAGTAGTAGGTCTAGCGGCCTACGAGCAGTACTTC. This encodes CASSLVVGLAAYEQYF.

The chain uses TRBV7-2 and TRBJ1-2; the D gene is possibly TRBD1 (5 bases). Germline V gives CDR1 SGHTA, CDR2 FQGNSA. The CDR3 has 13 amino acids. V lost 5 bases and J lost 9, with 16 bases in between. CDR3 amino acids: CASSPDTQGSYTF. The CDR3 DNA sequence: TGTGCCAGCAGCCCCGATACGCAGGGAAGCTACACCTTC.

This clone was seen just once. This chain links TRBV29-1 with TRBJ1-2; TRBD1 matches at 9 bases. The trim removed 7 bases at V and 2 bases at J, leaving 5 bases unmatched. The CDR3 sequence is 13 residues long. Germline-derived CDR1 and CDR2 are SQVTM and ANQGSEA. CDR3 DNA: TGCAGCGCTAGACAGGGGGAGAACTATGGCTACACCTTC. It yields the protein CSARQGENYGYTF.

This chain uses TRBV12-5 with TRBJ1-1; D gene unclear. Trimming cost V 0 bases and J 1 base, with 18 bases left between them. This CDR3 is built from 18 residues. Germline V gene lookup returns CDR1 LGHNT and CDR2 FRNRAP. As DNA, the CDR3 is TGTGCTAGTGGTTTGGTACTTGGGCAGTCTGGGCCGAACACTGAAGCTTTCTTT. Translating it yields CASGLVLGQSGPNTEAFF.

This clone has only one observation. The V gene is TRBV7-2, the J gene TRBJ2-3; the match to TRBD1 covers 7 bases. The V gene end was trimmed by 3 bases and the J gene end by 0 bases; junction bases not matched to a gene: 6. In germline, CDR1 is SGHTA, CDR2 FQGNSA. CDR3 length: 16 residues. The CDR3 region is CASSLTTGASTDTQYF. The CDR3 region has the DNA TGTGCCAGCAGCTTGACAACAGGGGCTAGCACAGATACGCAGTATTTT.

This clone was detected only once. The chain joins TRBV7-9 to TRBJ2-1; no clear D. Germline CDR1 reads SEHNR; CDR2 reads FQNEAQ (reference sequence). Trimming removed 7 bases from V and 4 bases from J, with 17 bases in between. The CDR3 length is 15 residues. CDR3 protein: CASTLSTFQYNEQFF. In nucleotides, the CDR3 is TGTGCCAGCACCCTATCGACTTTCCAATACAATGAGCAGTTCTTC.

This clone was seen once. The chain has TRBV25-1 and TRBJ2-3; D is perhaps TRBD2 (6 bases). The CDR3 length is 13 residues. In germline, CDR1 is MGHDK, CDR2 SYGVNS. V was pared by 7 bases and J by 5 bases, with 13 bases between. The CDR3 DNA reads TGTGCCAGCATCGGACTATCTCAAGATACGCAGTATTTT. Translating gives CASIGLSQDTQYF.

V and J are TRBV9 and TRBJ1-5; tentative D call: TRBD1 (5 bases). CDR1 is SGDLS, CDR2 YYNGEE, per germline. The CDR3 is 17 residues long. Trimming took off 4 bases at V and 4 bases at J, with 21 bases between the two ends. CDR3: CASSIRTPRYANQPQHF. For the CDR3, the DNA is TGTGCCAGCAGCATCCGGACACCTCGTTACGCGAATCAGCCCCAGCATTTT.

This clone was detected a few times. The chain carries TRBV7-2 and TRBJ1-4; 7 nucleotides line up with TRBD1. This CDR3 has 17 residues. V shed 1 base and J 0 bases; nucleotides not matched to a gene: 5. Looked up from germline, CDR1 is SGHTA and CDR2 is FQGNSA. CDR3 loop: CASSLVGTVATNEKLFF. The CDR3, as DNA: TGTGCCAGCAGCTTAGTAGGGACAGTTGCAACTAATGAAAAACTGTTTTTT. The complete variable domain, with remaining parts taken from reference TRBV7-2 and TRBJ1-4, reads GAGVSQSPSNKVTEKGKDVELRCDPISGHTALYWYRQSLGQGLEFLIYFQGNSAPDKSGLPSDRFSAERTGGSVSTLTIQRTQQEDSAVYLCASSLVGTVATNEKLFFGSGTQLSVL.

The rearrangement joins TRBV7-8 to TRBJ2-3; TRBD2 matches at 12 bases. The germline gives CDR1 SGHVS, CDR2 FQNEAQ. This CDR3 has 18 amino acids. Trimming removed 1 base from V and 1 base from J; junction bases left unmatched: 6. The DNA of the CDR3 is TGTGCCAGCAGCTTAGATTTCCGGACTAGCGGGGGCACAGATACGCAGTATTTT. Translation: CASSLDFRTSGGTDTQYF.